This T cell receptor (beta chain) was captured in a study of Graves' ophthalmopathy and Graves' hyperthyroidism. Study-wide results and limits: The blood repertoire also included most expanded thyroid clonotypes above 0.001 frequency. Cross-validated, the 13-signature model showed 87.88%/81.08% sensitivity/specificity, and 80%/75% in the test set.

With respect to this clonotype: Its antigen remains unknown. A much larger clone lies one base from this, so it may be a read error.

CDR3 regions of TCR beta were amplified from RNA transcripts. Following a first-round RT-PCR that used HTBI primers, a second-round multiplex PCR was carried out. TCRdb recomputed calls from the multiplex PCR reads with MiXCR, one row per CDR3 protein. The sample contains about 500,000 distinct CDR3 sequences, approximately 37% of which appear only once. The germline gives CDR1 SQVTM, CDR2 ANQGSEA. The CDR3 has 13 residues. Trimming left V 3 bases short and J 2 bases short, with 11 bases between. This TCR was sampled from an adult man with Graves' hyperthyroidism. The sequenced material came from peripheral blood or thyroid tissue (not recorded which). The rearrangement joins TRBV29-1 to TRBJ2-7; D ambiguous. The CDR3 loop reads CSVDGSPAYEQYF. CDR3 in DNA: TGCAGCGTTGATGGAAGCCCGGCCTACGAGCAGTACTTC.